Listed below are T cell receptor beta chains from one sample, sequenced in a study of cytomegalovirus exposure and HLA in healthy donors. The method was immunoSEQ multiplex PCR; TCRdb's version includes in-frame clones alone and lacks a portion of them. Of roughly 180,000 clones in the sample, more than 80% are singletons; the top ten hold roughly 2.3%. The sequenced sample was PBMCs. The source is a male donor in good health and CMV-seronegative. Each CDR3 is given with its conserved first and last residue. The D gene is left open where the match is weak. Expanded clones are given a class, and other clones once, few, many or no size at all.

V: TRBV5-1; D: NA; size: NA; J: TRBJ2-1; DNA: TGCGCCAGCAGCTTGGGGGCTAGCCGAGAGGGTGAGCAGTTCTTC; CDR3: CASSLGASREGEQFF
V: TRBV7-9; D: TRBD1; size: NA; J: TRBJ2-5; DNA: TGTGCCAGCAGCTTAGGACAACAGGGACAGCCTACGCTCCAAGAGACCCAGTACTTC; CDR3: CASSLGQQGQPTLQETQYF
V: TRBV6-5; D: NA; size: NA; J: TRBJ1-3; DNA: TGTGCCAGCAGTTACTCCCCAGGAACCTCTGGAAACACCATATATTTT; CDR3: CASSYSPGTSGNTIYF
V: TRBV5-1; D: TRBD1; size: once; J: TRBJ2-3; DNA: TGCGCCAGCAGCTTGAGTCCAGAGGGGGCCGTCACAGATACGCAGTATTTT; CDR3: CASSLSPEGAVTDTQYF
V: TRBV7-2; D: NA; size: NA; J: TRBJ2-5; DNA: TGTGCCAGCAGCTTAGCGAGGGGGAGAGAGACCCAGTACTTC; CDR3: CASSLARGRETQYF
V: TRBV25-1; D: NA; size: NA; J: TRBJ1-5; DNA: TGTGCCAGCAGTGAAGGGGGGTTAGGCAATCAGCCCCAGCATTTT; CDR3: CASSEGGLGNQPQHF
V: TRBV19; D: NA; size: NA; J: TRBJ2-1; DNA: TGTGCCAGTAGTATTCATGCAGACTACAATGAGCAGTTCTTC; CDR3: CASSIHADYNEQFF
V: TRBV11-3; D: NA; size: once; J: TRBJ2-1; DNA: TGTGCCAGCAGCAAGGACTGGAATGAGCAGTTCTTC; CDR3: CASSKDWNEQFF
V: TRBV19; D: NA; size: NA; J: TRBJ2-1; DNA: TGTGCCAGTAGTTCGTTACAGGGTAGCTCCTACAATGAGCAGTTCTTC; CDR3: CASSSLQGSSYNEQFF
V: TRBV7-9; D: NA; size: NA; J: TRBJ2-7; DNA: TGTGCCAGCAGCAATAGTTTGGACTTC; CDR3: CASSNSLDF
V: TRBV28; D: TRBD2; size: NA; J: TRBJ2-3; DNA: TGTGCCAGCACGGGGGGAAGAGGAGATACGCAGTATTTT; CDR3: CASTGGRGDTQYF